Shown below are 6 T cell receptor beta chains from a single sample sequenced in a study of T cell repertoires in cytomegalovirus infection. One entry per CDR3 protein results from TCRdb running MiXCR on the reads. Of under 600,000 distinct CDR3 sequences listed, 16% are singletons. Source material: CD8+ T cells from PBMCs. The receptor source for this set is a human donor in good health (CMV status not recorded). Some clones in this sample may be carry-over from other donors' samples.

This clonotype was found many times. V usage is TRBV7-8 and J usage is TRBJ2-7; D uncertain. Germline CDR1 SGHVS, CDR2 FQNEAQ. Trimming shortened V by 4 bases and J by 9 bases, and 13 bases separated the two germline ends. The CDR3 length is 12 residues. The CDR3 DNA sequence: TGTGCCAGCAGCTCCTTCCCCGACGGGCAGTACTTC. Translating it yields CASSSFPDGQYF. Using reference TRBV7-8 and TRBJ2-7 for the parts outside the CDR3, the full variable domain is GAGVSQSPRYKVAKRGQDVALRCDPISGHVSLFWYQQALGQGPEFLTYFQNEAQLDKSGLPSDRFFAERPEGSVSTLKIQRTQQEDSAVYLCASSSFPDGQYFGPGTRLTVT.

CDR3 sequence: CASSSKGTGELFF. The CDR3 nucleotides read TGTGCCAGCAGCTCCAAGGGGACCGGGGAGCTGTTTTTT. The gene calls are TRBV9 and TRBJ2-2; weak D call: TRBD1 (5 bases). The V gene lost 4 bases and the J gene lost 5 bases, with 9 bases spanning the gap. Germline V CDR1 and CDR2: SGDLS, YYNGEE. The CDR3 spans 13 residues.

This chain connects TRBV2 to TRBJ2-1; TRBD2 aligns across 11 bases. The germline CDR1 and CDR2 sequences are SNHLY and FYNNEI. The V gene end was trimmed by 9 bases and the J gene end by 4 bases; junction bases not matched to a gene: 8. The CDR3 has 15 amino acids. The CDR3 DNA sequence: TGTGCCAGGGGTAGCGGGAGGGTGATGTACAATGAGCAGTTCTTC. Encoded protein: CARGSGRVMYNEQFF. The complete variable domain, with remaining parts taken from reference TRBV2 and TRBJ2-1, reads EPEVTQTPSHQVTQMGQEVILRCVPISNHLYFYWYRQILGQKVEFLVSFYNNEISEKSEIFDDQFSVERPDGSNFTLKIRSTKLEDSAMYFCARGSGRVMYNEQFFGPGTRLTVL.

This chain connects TRBV15 to TRBJ2-6; TRBD1 or TRBD2 may be the D gene (6 bases each). The V end lost 3 bases, the J end lost 2 bases, and 23 bases lay between the germline ends. There are 20 residues in the CDR3. Per the germline V gene, CDR1 is LNHNV and CDR2 is YYDKDF (reference sequence). The CDR3 DNA reads as TGTGCCACCAGCAGCTCCCGAGGGGGGCCTCGGGGCCCTGGGGCCAACGTCCTGACTTTC. Amino acid sequence: CATSSSRGGPRGPGANVLTF.

The chain combines TRBV12-3 or TRBV12-4 with TRBJ2-7, with 9 positions matching TRBD1. This CDR3 region has 14 residues. V gave up 1 base and J gave up 6 bases; unmatched junction bases: 4. This CDR3 is CASSLGGTGTEQYF. CDR3 bases: TGTGCCAGCAGTTTAGGAGGGACAGGGACCGAGCAGTACTTC.

At least ten counts were recorded for this clonotype. V usage is TRBV7-3 and J usage is TRBJ1-1; D might be TRBD1 (6 bases). The V gene lost 2 bases and the J gene lost 4 bases, with 14 bases spanning the gap. The CDR3 length is 15 residues. CDR1 SGHTA and CDR2 FQGTGA come from the germline V gene. This CDR3 reads CASSLEQGWGTEAFF. The CDR3 coding sequence is TGTGCCAGCAGCTTAGAGCAGGGGTGGGGCACTGAAGCTTTCTTT.